This TCR beta chain was captured by sequencing in a study of metastatic and nonmetastatic thyroid tumors (TCRdb year 2020). At the level of the whole study: Repertoires from peripheral blood and from tumor or nodule tissue samples of malignant and benign thyroid patients were compared.

None of the patients had been given any treatment before thyroid surgery. Using T-cell receptor beta sequencing, the study looked back at clinical samples from patients collected from about 2011 to 2018. This clone was counted ten times or more. It lacks a known antigen. Base quality data are lacking; no much larger clone is found one base away. The library relied on PCR. The listed sequencing device is Illumina HiSeq 4000. High-throughput sequencing was used to profile the CDR3 region of the TCR beta-chain in every patient. In the source study's methods: A classifier to discriminate distant-metastatic papillary thyroid cancer patients was built from CDR3 differences across clinicopathological groups. The Shannon index was used to measure repertoire diversity, and the Morisita-Horn index was used to measure how similar tumor and blood repertoires were. The public sequencing data were trimmed at Q25 with fastp and processed into clonotypes with MiXCR by TCRdb, which kept only in-frame beta chains. What appears here as the V and J calls and clone size reflects TCRdb's work, not the paper's. Here the sample has about 93,000 clones; about 13% occur a single time. The top ten hold approximately 10% of the sample.

The full study reports these points: TCR beta diversity was reported as significantly higher in malignant tumors than in benign nodules, in both blood and tumor samples.

In the germline V gene, CDR1 corresponds to SGHDN and CDR2 to FVKESK. The CDR3 covers 13 residues, taking in both the cysteine and the phenylalanine. Left in the record is the CDR3 DNA by itself, 39 bases read in frame from the first base. Trimming takes 5 bases from V and 7 bases from J, and the germline ends sit 14 bases apart. The sequence is built from TRBV14 and TRBJ1-2; no D segment can be confidently identified. The sample taken for sequencing was blood. The receptor was derived from a female donor with papillary thyroid cancer or a benign thyroid nodule (not recorded which). Some clones in this sample may be carry-over from other donors' samples. In nucleotides, the sequence is TGTGCCAGCAGCGACTCTCTACCTGGTGGCTACACCTTC. The resulting protein is CASSDSLPGGYTF.